One and the same sample provided the 12 T cell receptor beta chains below, sequenced in a study of OX40 agonist ivuxolimab in advanced cancers. Generated by immunoSEQ multiplex PCR, the TCRdb table keeps only in-frame clones and is missing some. The data show about 68,000 clones, with more than 75% seen just once and 0.55% to 0.85% held by the top ten. The material sequenced was CD4+ or CD8+ T cells sorted from blood, taken in a trial of the OX40 agonist ivuxolimab. The receptors originated from an adult with an advanced solid tumor such as melanoma, head and neck, liver or kidney cancer.

Within the sample, this clone is medium-sized. The J gene is TRBJ1-5, the V gene TRBV10-2; D is possibly TRBD1 (5 bases). Germline CDR1 and CDR2: WSHSY and SAAADI. Trimming left V 9 bases short and J 10 bases short, with 19 bases between. The CDR3 is made up of 13 amino acids. The CDR3 DNA follows: TGCGCCAGTCAGGAGGGCCAAGGGGTCCCCCAGCATTTT. This sequence encodes CASQEGQGVPQHF.

The chain links TRBV28 to TRBJ2-7; 8 bases line up with TRBD1. The germline gives CDR1 MDHEN, CDR2 SYDVKM. V was pared by 5 bases and J by 1 base, with 7 bases of the junction left unmatched. This CDR3 has 15 residues. The chain's CDR3 is CASSLPGTGSYEQYF. CDR3 DNA sequence: TGTGCCAGCAGTCTGCCCGGGACAGGTTCCTACGAGCAGTACTTC.

This chain links TRBV27 with TRBJ1-6; TRBD1 aligns across 7 bases. J was trimmed by 5 bases and V by 8 bases; bases with no gene match: 15. CDR1 and CDR2 (germline): MNHEY, SMNVEV (reference sequence). There are 17 residues in the CDR3. CDR3 sequence: CASRNHRGGQNNSPLHF. CDR3 nucleotide sequence: TGTGCCAGCCGCAACCATCGCGGGGGACAGAATAATTCACCCCTCCACTTT.

The chain joins TRBV7-2 to TRBJ2-5, with TRBD2 as a possible D gene (5 bases). The CDR3 runs 13 residues. Germline V gives CDR1 SGHTA, CDR2 FQGNSA. V was clipped by 3 bases and J by 4 bases, with 9 bases between them. The CDR3 DNA sequence: TGTGCCAGCAGCTTCCGGGAACGAGAGACCCAGTACTTC. This codes for CASSFRERETQYF.

The chain has TRBV19 and TRBJ2-7; tentatively, D is TRBD1 or TRBD2 (6 bases each). The germline V gene encodes CDR1 LNHDA and CDR2 SQIVND (reference sequence). Between the trimmed V and J ends, which lost 3 bases and 4 bases, there was a span of 13 bases. The CDR3 is 14 amino acids. CDR3 sequence reads: CASSMKGGAYEQYF. The CDR3 bases are TGTGCCAGTAGTATGAAGGGGGGCGCGTACGAGCAGTACTTC.

The CDR3 DNA is TGTGCCAGCAGCAAATCCCGTATATCTTACAATGAGCAGTTCTTC. Its protein product is CASSKSRISYNEQFF. The V and J genes are TRBV7-8 and TRBJ2-1; D call uncertain. CDR3 size: 15 residues. Germline assignment: CDR1 SGHVS and CDR2 FQNEAQ. The germline V and J ends were trimmed by 5 bases and 4 bases, with 15 bases remaining between them.

The genes are TRBV5-1 and TRBJ2-7; D may be TRBD1 or TRBD2 (6 bases each). The CDR3 spans 18 residues. V lost 5 bases and J lost 3, with 27 bases in between. The germline V gene has CDR1 SGHRS and CDR2 YFSETQ. CDR3 region: CASRDRPDSAGNLYEQYF. CDR3 nucleotides: TGCGCCAGCAGAGACAGGCCCGACTCGGCGGGGAACCTCTACGAGCAGTACTTC. The full variable domain, in which reference TRBV5-1 and TRBJ2-7 provide the parts outside the CDR3, is KAGVTQTPRYLIKTRGQQVTLSCSPISGHRSVSWYQQTPGQGLQFLFEYFSETQRNKGNFPGRFSGRQFSNSRSEMNVSTLELGDSALYLCASRDRPDSAGNLYEQYFGPGTRLTVT.

The chain employs TRBV7-9 and TRBJ1-1; D gene uncertain. Germline-derived CDR1 and CDR2 are SEHNR and FQNEAQ (reference sequence). The CDR3 totals 13 residues. V lost 3 bases and J 1 base, leaving 6 bases between the germline ends. CDR3 nucleotide sequence: TGTGCCAGCAGCTTTACAGCGAACACTGAAGCTTTCTTT. Translated, it gives CASSFTANTEAFF.

The chain links TRBV5-4 to TRBJ2-3; D remains ambiguous. The CDR3 length is 13 residues. Germline lookup yields CDR1 SGHNT and CDR2 YYREEE (reference sequence). Trimming removed 0 bases at V and 5 bases at J, with 7 bases between. The CDR3 DNA is TGTGCCAGCAGCTTGGCGGCAGGAGATACGCAGTATTTT. Residues: CASSLAAGDTQYF.

Only a few counts were recorded for this clone. This chain links TRBV7-6 with TRBJ2-7, with 9 bases identical to TRBD1. V shed 1 base, J shed 2 bases, and the junction held 12 bases outside the gene matches. The CDR3 covers 18 residues. Germline assignment: CDR1 SGHVS and CDR2 FNYEAQ. The CDR3 coding sequence is TGTGCCAGCAGCTTAGGGTTCTTCGGACAGGGGACAACCTACGAGCAGTACTTC. It yields the protein CASSLGFFGQGTTYEQYF.

This chain joins TRBV12-1 and TRBJ1-1; the table names TRBD1, a call not compared with the DNA. TRBV12-1 is shown as a pseudogene. There are 16 residues in the CDR3. The CDR3 region has the DNA TGTGCCAGCAGCTTTGTGTCAGGGAACATGAACACTGAAGCTTTCTTT. Residues: CASSFVSGNMNTEAFF.

This clone was detected only once. The chain uses TRBV10-3 and TRBJ1-1, with 7 bases that match TRBD1. V gave up 6 bases and J gave up 0 bases; unmatched junction bases: 4. Germline CDR1 is ENHRY and CDR2 is SYGVKD. This CDR3 spans 14 amino acids. The CDR3 protein is CAIRETGMNTEAFF. CDR3 bases: TGTGCCATCAGAGAGACAGGGATGAACACTGAAGCTTTCTTT.